This T cell receptor (beta chain) was sequenced in a study of T cells after yellow fever vaccination. Study observations and caveats: Abundant bulk-population clonotypes could contaminate the FACS-sorted repertoires. Some clonotypes were seen in both the CD4 and the CD8 compartments. These made up a small share and likely arose from convergent recombination. A large majority of primary-vaccination clones showed up again after the booster (96% CD4, 88% CD8). A weaker secondary response peaked on day 5, the primary on day 15.

TCRdb independently ran MiXCR on the 5' RACE reads; one entry per CDR3 protein. The sample has 200,000 to 300,000 distinct CDR3 sequences; roughly 6.3% are singletons. Germline CDR1 and CDR2: LNHNV and YYDKDF (reference sequence). V lost 4 bases and J lost 0, with 9 bases in between. This CDR3 region has 14 residues. This clonotype has more than one count but fewer than ten. Its specificity is not known. The sequence was obtained from a man younger than 45 who received the YFV17D yellow fever vaccine. The rearrangement links TRBV15 to TRBJ2-5; no reliable D call. The sequencing here drew on CD4+ T cells sorted from PBMCs, taken on the day of the yellow fever booster vaccination. CDR3 nucleotides: TGTGCCACCAGCACCACATCTTACCAAGAGACCCAGTACTTC. Protein product: CATSTTSYQETQYF.